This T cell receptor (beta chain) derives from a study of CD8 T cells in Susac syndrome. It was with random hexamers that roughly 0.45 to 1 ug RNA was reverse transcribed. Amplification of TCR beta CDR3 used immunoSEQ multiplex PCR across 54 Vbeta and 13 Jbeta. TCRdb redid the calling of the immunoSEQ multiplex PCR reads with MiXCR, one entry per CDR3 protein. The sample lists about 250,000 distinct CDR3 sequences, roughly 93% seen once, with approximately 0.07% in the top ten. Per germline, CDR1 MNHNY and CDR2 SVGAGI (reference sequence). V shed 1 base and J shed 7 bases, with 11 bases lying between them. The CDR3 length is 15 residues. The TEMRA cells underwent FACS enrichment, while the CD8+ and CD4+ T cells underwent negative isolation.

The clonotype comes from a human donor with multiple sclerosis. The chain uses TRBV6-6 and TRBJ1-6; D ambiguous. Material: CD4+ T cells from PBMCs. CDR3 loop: CASSYYPYGNSPLHF. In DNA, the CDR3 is TGTGCCAGCAGTTACTACCCCTACGGGAATTCACCCCTCCACTTT.